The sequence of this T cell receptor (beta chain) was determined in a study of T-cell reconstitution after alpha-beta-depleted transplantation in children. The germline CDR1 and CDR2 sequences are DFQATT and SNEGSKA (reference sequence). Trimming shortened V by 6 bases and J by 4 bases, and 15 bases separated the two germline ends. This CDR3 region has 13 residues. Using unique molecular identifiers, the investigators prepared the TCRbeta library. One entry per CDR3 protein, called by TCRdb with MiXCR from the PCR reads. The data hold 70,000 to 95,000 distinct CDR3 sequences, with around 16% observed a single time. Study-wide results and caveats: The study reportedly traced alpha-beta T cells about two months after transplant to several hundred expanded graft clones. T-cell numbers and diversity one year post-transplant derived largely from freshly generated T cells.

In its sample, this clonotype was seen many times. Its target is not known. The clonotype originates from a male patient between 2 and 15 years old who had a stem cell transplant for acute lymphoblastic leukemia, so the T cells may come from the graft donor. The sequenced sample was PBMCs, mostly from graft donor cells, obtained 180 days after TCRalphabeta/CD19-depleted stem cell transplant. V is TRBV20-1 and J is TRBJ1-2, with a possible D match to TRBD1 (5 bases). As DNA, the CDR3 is TGCAGTGCCAGGGAGAGCTATGGCTATGGCTACACCTTC. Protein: CSARESYGYGYTF.